This TCR beta chain comes out of a study of blood T cell repertoires in COVID-19. Turning to the study itself: T cells, B-cell-depleted T cells, or PBMCs provided the cDNA or gDNA that served as material.

Sequenced by immunoSEQ multiplex PCR; TCRdb stores in-frame clones only, minus some. Here the sample spans tens of thousands of clones, approximately 80% being singletons. This CDR3 is built from 15 residues. Germline-derived CDR1 and CDR2 are MNHNS and SASEGT. The junction had 8 bases not matched to a gene; V was cut back by 3 bases and J by 8 bases. The V gene is TRBV6-1, the J gene TRBJ2-4, with 9 bases that match TRBD1. The origin of this receptor is a man younger than 45 with COVID-19, enrolled during active disease. Sequenced sample: peripheral blood. The CDR3 DNA follows: TGTGCCAGCAGTGAGCGGGACAGGGCCAGGGACATTCAGTACTTC. It codes for CASSERDRARDIQYF.